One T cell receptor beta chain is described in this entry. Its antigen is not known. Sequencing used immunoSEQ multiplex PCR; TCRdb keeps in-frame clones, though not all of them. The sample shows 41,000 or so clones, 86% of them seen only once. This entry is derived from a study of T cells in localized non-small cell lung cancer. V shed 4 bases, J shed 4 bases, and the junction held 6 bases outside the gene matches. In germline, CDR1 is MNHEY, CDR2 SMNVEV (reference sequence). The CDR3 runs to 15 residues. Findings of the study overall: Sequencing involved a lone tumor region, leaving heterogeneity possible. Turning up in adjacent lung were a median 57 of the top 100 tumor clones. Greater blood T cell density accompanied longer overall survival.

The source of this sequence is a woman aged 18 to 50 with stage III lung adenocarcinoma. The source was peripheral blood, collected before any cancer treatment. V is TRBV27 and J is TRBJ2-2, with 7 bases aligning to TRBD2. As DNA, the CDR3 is TGTGCCAGCAGTTGGGGGGGGTTGAGCACCGGGGAGCTGTTTTTT. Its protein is CASSWGGLSTGELFF.